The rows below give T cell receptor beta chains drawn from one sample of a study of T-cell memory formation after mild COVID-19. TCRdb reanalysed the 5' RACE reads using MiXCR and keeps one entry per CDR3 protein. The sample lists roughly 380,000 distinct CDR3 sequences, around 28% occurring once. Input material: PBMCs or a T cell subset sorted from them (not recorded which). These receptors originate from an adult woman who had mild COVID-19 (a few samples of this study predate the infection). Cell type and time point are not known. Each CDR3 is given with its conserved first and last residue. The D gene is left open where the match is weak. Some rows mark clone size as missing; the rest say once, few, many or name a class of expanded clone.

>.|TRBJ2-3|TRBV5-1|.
CASSTTTSTDTQYF
TGCGCCAGCTCCACGACTACTAGCACAGATACGCAGTATTTT
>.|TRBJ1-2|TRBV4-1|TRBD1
CASKGAEAQGYGYTF
TGCGCCAGCAAGGGGGCAGAGGCTCAAGGCTATGGCTACACCTTC
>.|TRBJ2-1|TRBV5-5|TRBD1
CASSLVWDRGAGNEQFF
TGTGCCAGCAGCTTGGTGTGGGACAGGGGCGCAGGAAATGAGCAGTTCTTC
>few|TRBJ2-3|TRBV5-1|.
CASSPGHASTDTQYF
TGCGCCAGCAGTCCGGGACATGCTAGCACAGATACGCAGTATTTT
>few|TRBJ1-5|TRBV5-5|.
CASSPLDRHEEPQHF
TGTGCCAGCAGTCCCCTCGACAGGCACGAAGAACCCCAGCATTTT
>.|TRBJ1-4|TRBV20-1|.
CSARDGVYDEKLFF
TGCAGTGCTAGAGATGGGGTTTATGATGAAAAACTGTTTTTT
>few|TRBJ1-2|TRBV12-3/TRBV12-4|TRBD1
CASNLGTGEGYTF
TGTGCCAGCAACCTCGGGACAGGGGAAGGCTACACCTTC
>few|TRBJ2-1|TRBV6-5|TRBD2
CASGTDGGGYNEQFF
TGTGCCAGCGGGACTGATGGGGGGGGCTACAATGAGCAGTTCTTC
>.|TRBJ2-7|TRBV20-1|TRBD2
CSAMASGSVAYEQYF
TGCAGTGCTATGGCTAGCGGGAGTGTCGCCTACGAGCAGTACTTC
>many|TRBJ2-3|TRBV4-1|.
CASSQAAYSTDTQYF
TGCGCCAGCAGCCAAGCCGCCTATTCCACAGATACGCAGTATTTT
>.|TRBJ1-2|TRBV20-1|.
CSASGQDYGYTF
TGCAGTGCTAGTGGGCAGGATTATGGCTACACCTTC